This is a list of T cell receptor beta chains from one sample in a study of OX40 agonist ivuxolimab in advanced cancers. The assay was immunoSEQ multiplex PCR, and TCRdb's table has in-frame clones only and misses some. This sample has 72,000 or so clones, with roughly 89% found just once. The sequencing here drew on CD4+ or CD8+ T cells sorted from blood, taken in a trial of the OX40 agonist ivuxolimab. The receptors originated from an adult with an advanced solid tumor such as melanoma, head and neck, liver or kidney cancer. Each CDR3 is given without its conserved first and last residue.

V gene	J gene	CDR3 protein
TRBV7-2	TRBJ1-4	ASSRQPNEKLF
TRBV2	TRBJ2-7	ASTPKPGTGDEQY
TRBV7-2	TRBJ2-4	ASSHRGAKNIQY
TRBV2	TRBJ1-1	ASRIYSNTEAF
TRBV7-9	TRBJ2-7	ASSFPELGSRYEQY
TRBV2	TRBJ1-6	ASSPWGGRPDSPLH
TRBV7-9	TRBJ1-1	ASSSYRPEAF
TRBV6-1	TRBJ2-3	ASRPDPKLVDTQY
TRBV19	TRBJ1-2	ASSSLQGGYT
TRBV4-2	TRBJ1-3	ASGNLGNTIY
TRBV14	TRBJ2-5	ASSQGLGGQETQY
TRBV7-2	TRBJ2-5	ASSLLGGGVGTQY
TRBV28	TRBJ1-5	ASSFQISNQPQH
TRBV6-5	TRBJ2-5	ASRGGLAGVSQY